The next 28 T cell receptor beta chains were all read from a single sample in a study of blood T cell repertoires in COVID-19. Profiling relied on immunoSEQ multiplex PCR, and the TCRdb table lists in-frame clones only, not all of them. Of fewer than 200,000 clones listed, roughly 80% are singletons. The sequenced sample consisted of peripheral blood. The source of these receptors is a woman between 65 and 79 years old with COVID-19, enrolled during active disease.

The table lists this clone with a count of one. CDR3 sequence (DNA): TGTGCCAGCAGTCCCTGGGGGGGCCAGCCCCAGCATTTT. It yields the protein CASSPWGGQPQHF. The chain combines TRBV6-5 with TRBJ1-5, with D possibly being TRBD1 (6 bases). The CDR3 covers 13 residues. Between the trimmed V and J ends, which lost 5 bases and 7 bases, there was a span of 12 bases. Germline-derived CDR1 and CDR2 are MNHEY and SVGAGI.

The chain uses TRBV19 and TRBJ2-1; 10 nucleotides align to TRBD1. The CDR3 length is 14 residues. Trimming at V came to 9 bases and at J to 7 bases, leaving 9 bases not matched to a gene. CDR1 is LNHDA, CDR2 SQIVND, per germline (reference sequence). The CDR3 sequence is CASRPMGQGNEQFF. The CDR3, as DNA: TGTGCCAGCCGCCCAATGGGACAGGGGAATGAGCAGTTCTTC. Complete variable domain (other parts from reference TRBV19 and TRBJ2-1): DGGITQSPKYLFRKEGQNVTLSCEQNLNHDAMYWYRQDPGQGLRLIYYSQIVNDFQKGDIAEGYSVSREKKESFPLTVTSAQKNPTAFYLCASRPMGQGNEQFFGPGTRLTVL.

J is TRBJ1-3 and V is TRBV12-3 or TRBV12-4; D gene uncertain. This CDR3 comprises 13 residues. V lost 6 bases and J 4 bases, leaving 10 bases between the germline ends. The CDR3 DNA follows: TGTGCCAGCAGCCTTGAGCGGGGAAACACCATATATTTT. This codes for CASSLERGNTIYF.

This sequence joins TRBV6-6 and TRBJ1-5; 11 bases are shared with TRBD1. The germline CDR1 and CDR2 sequences are MNHNY and SVGAGI (reference sequence). V trimming: 6 bases; J trimming: 5 bases; junction bases outside the gene matches: 9. The CDR3 consists of 16 residues. CDR3 in DNA: TGTGCCAGCAGACCCATGGACAGGGGGCTTGATCAGCCCCAGCATTTT. Translated: CASRPMDRGLDQPQHF.

The V gene is TRBV5-4, the J gene TRBJ2-3, with D possibly being TRBD2 (5 bases). The V and J ends lost 4 bases and 2 bases respectively, with 11 bases between them. This CDR3 has 14 residues. Germline CDR1 reads SGHNT; CDR2 reads YYREEE (reference sequence). This CDR3 is CASSVLLDTDTQYF. As DNA, the CDR3 is TGTGCCAGCAGCGTATTACTAGACACAGATACGCAGTATTTT.

The chain recombines TRBV28 with TRBJ1-5; D gene ambiguous. In germline, CDR1 is MDHEN, CDR2 SYDVKM. The CDR3 sequence is 18 residues long. Trimming pared 2 bases from V and 0 bases from J, leaving 17 bases between. CDR3 protein: CASSLGFRGVDSNQPQHF. Written as DNA, the CDR3 is TGTGCCAGCAGTTTAGGCTTTCGAGGTGTAGATAGCAATCAGCCCCAGCATTTT.

In this sample, this clone turned up a few times. The chain recombines TRBV4-2 with TRBJ1-2; D possibly corresponds to TRBD1 (6 bases). CDR1 is LGHNA, CDR2 YNFKEQ, per germline. Deletions cut 0 bases from V and 4 bases from J, with 12 bases between. The CDR3 runs to 15 residues. CDR3 sequence (DNA): TGTGCCAGCAGCCAAGATAGCGGGGGGGCCTATGGCTACACCTTC. Its translation: CASSQDSGGAYGYTF.

The chain uses TRBV6-5 and TRBJ1-4; 10 bases match TRBD1. The V gene end was trimmed by 8 bases and the J gene end by 7 bases; junction bases not matched to a gene: 7. Germline values: CDR1 MNHEY, CDR2 SVGAGI. CDR3 length: 14 amino acids. As DNA, the CDR3 is TGTGCCAGCGAGCGGGACAGGGGTAGTGAAAAACTGTTTTTT. It is translated as CASERDRGSEKLFF.

V is TRBV19 and J is TRBJ2-5; 12 positions match TRBD2. Germline V gene lookup returns CDR1 LNHDA and CDR2 SQIVND (reference sequence). Trimming at V came to 2 bases and at J to 13 bases, leaving 5 bases not matched to a gene. The CDR3 spans 13 residues. This chain's CDR3 is CASSIPGLAGPYF. The CDR3 bases are TGTGCCAGTAGTATACCGGGACTAGCGGGCCCGTACTTC.

The CDR3 region has the DNA TGTGCCAGCAGCCGGACAGGTACTAAGACGAACACTGAAGCTTTCTTT. It yields the protein CASSRTGTKTNTEAFF. The chain uses TRBV7-2 and TRBJ1-1; 7 nucleotides align to TRBD1. CDR1 and CDR2 from the germline V gene are SGHTA and FQGNSA. The CDR3 sequence is 16 residues long. With V trimmed by 5 bases and J by 1 base, 10 bases remained unmatched.

V and J are TRBV27 and TRBJ2-7, with TRBD1 identical over 7 bases. CDR1 is MNHEY, CDR2 SMNVEV, per germline (reference sequence). The CDR3 spans 14 residues. The trim removed 7 bases at V and 7 bases at J, leaving 13 bases unmatched. The CDR3 sequence: CASIGADRLGEQYF. In DNA, the CDR3 is TGTGCCAGCATCGGAGCGGACAGGCTCGGGGAGCAGTACTTC.

The chain carries TRBV7-9 and TRBJ2-5; TRBD1 matches at 9 bases. CDR3 length equals 16 residues. The V gene's germline CDR1 is SEHNR and CDR2 FQNEAQ (reference sequence). V trimming: 5 bases; J trimming: 4 bases; junction bases outside the gene matches: 11. The chain's CDR3 is CASSALPGQGVETQYF. In nucleotides, the CDR3 is TGTGCCAGCAGCGCACTACCGGGACAGGGAGTAGAGACCCAGTACTTC.

The rearrangement uses TRBV6-5 and TRBJ2-7; TRBD1 is a possible D gene (5 bases). CDR3 size: 15 residues. Germline lookup yields CDR1 MNHEY and CDR2 SVGAGI. V lost 2 bases, J lost 0 bases, and 11 bases lay in between. The CDR3 spells CASSYRRQGSYEQYF. DNA of the CDR3: TGTGCCAGCAGTTACCGGCGGCAGGGCTCCTACGAGCAGTACTTC.

The chain recombines TRBV7-2 with TRBJ2-2; the D gene is possibly TRBD1 (6 bases). Germline V CDR1 and CDR2: SGHTA, FQGNSA. Deletions cut 5 bases from V and 1 base from J, with 14 bases between. The CDR3 length is 16 residues. For the CDR3, the DNA is TGTGCCAGCAGCCGGGTGGGGGCGTTGAACACCGGGGAGCTGTTTTTT. It is translated as CASSRVGALNTGELFF.

A few counts support this clone. The rearrangement joins TRBV4-2 to TRBJ1-2, with 7 bases that match TRBD1. Losses at the gene ends were 0 bases for V and 14 bases for J; bases not matched to a gene: 6. Germline V gene data show CDR1 as LGHNA and CDR2 as YNFKEQ. CDR3 length: 12 amino acids. CDR3 DNA sequence: TGTGCCAGCAGCCAAGAGGTGACAGGGACGACCTTC. It is translated as CASSQEVTGTTF.

The V call is TRBV28, the J call TRBJ1-2; tentatively, D is TRBD1 (5 bases). V dropped 4 bases and J dropped 8 bases, with 14 bases sitting between them. Germline V CDR1 and CDR2: MDHEN, SYDVKM. CDR3 length equals 13 residues. CDR3 DNA: TGTGCCAGCAGTTCTCGGGCTTGGGGCGGCTACACCTTC. Translated: CASSSRAWGGYTF.

This clone was detected once. The V gene is TRBV18, the J gene TRBJ2-7; 10 positions match TRBD1. V shed 4 bases and J 2 bases; nucleotides not matched to a gene: 5. CDR1 is KGHSH and CDR2 is LQKENI in the germline V gene. The CDR3 has 15 residues. The CDR3 DNA follows: TGTGCCAGCTCACTGCCGGGACAGGGGACCTACGAGCAGTACTTC. Its protein product is CASSLPGQGTYEQYF.

The chain combines TRBV7-2 with TRBJ2-7, with 8 bases that match TRBD2. The V gene end was trimmed by 2 bases and the J gene end by 2 bases; junction bases not matched to a gene: 5. Germline-derived CDR1 and CDR2 are SGHTA and FQGNSA. The CDR3 loop spans 15 amino acids. The CDR3: CASSLTSGPAYEQYF. In nucleotides, the CDR3 is TGTGCCAGCAGCTTAACTAGCGGTCCTGCCTACGAGCAGTACTTC.

This clone was detected once. The chain combines TRBV19 with TRBJ1-1; TRBD1 is a possible D gene (6 bases). From germline, CDR1 is LNHDA and CDR2 SQIVND (reference sequence). The CDR3 is made up of 15 amino acids. Trimming left V 1 base short and J 4 bases short, with 13 bases between. CDR3 sequence (DNA): TGTGCCAGTAGTATAGGACGGGGGGCGAGCACTGAAGCTTTCTTT. Residues: CASSIGRGASTEAFF.

The CDR3 protein is CASSFSGGEKLFF. CDR3 coding DNA: TGTGCCAGCAGTTTTTCGGGGGGCGAAAAACTGTTTTTT. The gene calls are TRBV12-3 or TRBV12-4 and TRBJ1-4; D is possibly TRBD1 (6 bases). The ends were cut back, 3 bases at V and 8 bases at J, with 10 bases in the middle. The CDR3 loop spans 13 amino acids.

This clone showed up just once. This chain joins TRBV5-1 and TRBJ2-2; perhaps TRBD2 as D (5 bases). CDR3 length: 13 residues. Looked up from germline, CDR1 is SGHRS and CDR2 is YFSETQ. The V end lost 2 bases, the J end lost 13 bases, and 15 bases lay between the germline ends. The CDR3 coding sequence is TGCGCCAGCAGCTTATCCTTGGAGAGGGCGCTGTTTTTT. This sequence encodes CASSLSLERALFF.

The J gene is TRBJ1-2, the V gene TRBV28, with 7 bases that match TRBD1. Per germline, CDR1 MDHEN and CDR2 SYDVKM. The CDR3 consists of 14 residues. After removal of 5 bases from V and 4 bases from J, the junction contained 7 bases not matched to a gene. The CDR3: CASSPHDRVYGYTF. DNA of the CDR3: TGTGCCAGCAGTCCGCACGACAGGGTCTATGGCTACACCTTC.

The rearrangement joins TRBV6-2 or TRBV6-3 to TRBJ2-7; D is possibly TRBD2 (5 bases). Trimming took off 2 bases at V and 2 bases at J, with 16 bases between the two ends. Per the germline V gene, CDR1 is MNHEY and CDR2 is SVGEGT. The CDR3 runs to 16 residues. This CDR3 reads CASSYPLGRQAYEQYF. DNA of the CDR3: TGTGCCAGCAGTTACCCACTAGGACGGCAGGCCTACGAGCAGTACTTC.

This clone came up once. In the same sample, other DNA sequences code for this CDR3. The chain has TRBV28 and TRBJ1-5; 7 positions agree with TRBD1. Germline-derived CDR1 and CDR2 are MDHEN and SYDVKM. This CDR3 is built from 14 residues. J gave up 3 bases and V 6 bases, and 5 bases lay outside the gene matches. The CDR3 sequence is CASRSGTVNQPQHF. The DNA of the CDR3 is TGTGCCAGCAGATCCGGGACAGTCAATCAGCCCCAGCATTTT. The whole variable domain, filled in from reference TRBV28 and TRBJ1-5, reads DVKVTQSSRYLVKRTGEKVFLECVQDMDHENMFWYRQDPGLGLRLIYFSYDVKMKEKGDIPEGYSVSREKKERFSLILESASTNQTSMYLCASRSGTVNQPQHFGDGTRLSIL.

The V call is TRBV6-2 or TRBV6-3, the J call TRBJ2-3, with D tentatively TRBD2 (6 bases). CDR1 is MNHEY and CDR2 is SVGEGT in the germline V gene. Trimming shortened V by 2 bases and J by 5 bases, and 14 bases separated the two germline ends. This CDR3 comprises 15 residues. The CDR3 protein is CASSYDRLARDTQYF. CDR3 sequence (DNA): TGTGCCAGCAGTTACGACCGCCTAGCGAGAGATACGCAGTATTTT.

The V and J genes are TRBV6-5 and TRBJ1-1; 11 nucleotides match TRBD1. Per the germline V gene, CDR1 is MNHEY and CDR2 is SVGAGI. The V segment lost 6 bases and the J segment 11 bases; nucleotides outside the gene matches: 14. The CDR3 is made up of 15 amino acids. In nucleotides, the CDR3 is TGTGCCAGCAGCCCGACCGGACAGGGGGCTTATGAGGCTTTCTTT. Encoded protein: CASSPTGQGAYEAFF.

The chain has TRBV21-1 and TRBJ2-1; the table's D gene call, TRBD1, was not cross checked with the DNA. TRBV21-1 is marked as a pseudogene. There are 24 residues in the CDR3. Here the CDR3 DNA reads TGTGCCAGCAGCAAAGACCAGACTCTAGTGGACAGGGTGATGAGCCCGAGCTCCTACAATGAGCAGTTCTTC. It yields the protein CASSKDQTLVDRVMSPSSYNEQFF.

V is TRBV20-1 and J is TRBJ2-7, with D tentatively TRBD2 (6 bases). CDR3 length: 14 residues. V was pared by 3 bases and J by 0 bases, with 12 bases between. Germline V gene sequence: CDR1 DFQATT, CDR2 SNEGSKA (reference sequence). In DNA form, the CDR3 reads TGCAGTGCTAGTGGCGGGGCTAGCTCCTACGAGCAGTACTTC. This encodes CSASGGASSYEQYF.